This section outlines one TCR beta chain sequence together with its context. Its matching antigen is unknown. This sample is drawn from a study of a mutant IDH1 vaccine in newly diagnosed glioma. Study context: The sex distribution of treated patients was approximately 62% male and about 38% female, with a mean age of roughly 40 years.

Sequencing was performed with immunoSEQ multiplex PCR; in TCRdb, only in-frame clones are kept and a portion is missing. The sample includes about 56,000 clones, about 86% of them seen just once. Regarding time point: week 35, safety follow-up. Doses of 300 ug of mutant IDH1 20-mer peptide were given with topical imiquimod. Overall study findings and caveats: Immune responses induced by vaccination arose in 90% to 95% of the patients.

The sequencing here drew on PBMCs, taken from a glioma patient whose treatment included an IDH1 peptide vaccine. This clonotype originated in a middle-aged man with glioma.

CDR3 nucleotides: TGTGCCAGCAGTGAATTGGGACAGGTTCGAAAGAACACTGAAGCTTTCTTT. It is translated as CASSELGQVRKNTEAFF. The V and J genes are TRBV25-1 and TRBJ1-1; TRBD1 matches 8 bases. The CDR3 is 17 residues long. The V segment lost 1 base and the J segment 1 base; nucleotides outside the gene matches: 8. The germline V gene has CDR1 MGHDK and CDR2 SYGVNS.